The 6 T cell receptor delta chains reported below all come from one sample, sequenced in a study of gamma-delta chains in newborns, infants, children. TCRdb re-called the reads with CATT. The sample has around 6,500 delta-chain clones; more than 0.6% are singletons. Sequenced sample: blood. Receptors were obtained from a child who was a newborn, infant or young child, either healthy, febrile or measles-vaccinated (not recorded which).

Worth noting for this clone: The protein in TCRdb stems from a much larger clone and differs at residue 10 from this DNA's translation, likely a read error; here the protein is translated from the DNA. The V call is TRDV2, the J call TRDJ3, with 10 bases matching TRDD3. CDR1 and CDR2 from the germline V gene are GEAIGNYY and EKD. The CDR3 contains 19 residues. V was pared by 0 bases and J by 0 bases, with 4 bases of the junction left unmatched. CDR3 nucleotides: TGTGCCTGTGACACCGGGGGGATACGAGTCTCCTGGGACACCCGACAGATGTTTTTC. Protein product: CACDTGGIRVSWDTRQMFF.

This clone was detected only a few times. This likely came from a read error, as a far larger clone is one base away. The chain uses TRDV2 and TRDJ3, with 9 nucleotides matching TRDD3. Germline V lookup: CDR1 GEAIGNYY, CDR2 EKD. The CDR3 loop spans 17 amino acids. The junction had 7 bases not matched to a gene; V was cut back by 8 bases and J by 0 bases. The CDR3 protein is CAYEYWGSSWDTRQMFF. CDR3 bases: TGTGCCTATGAGTACTGGGGGAGCTCCTGGGACACCCGACAGATGTTTTTC.

This clone was seen a handful of times. For this DNA, TCRdb reports the protein of a much larger clone, which diverges at residue 10, most likely from a read error; the protein presented here is translated directly from the DNA. Here the CDR3 reads CACDTVGSWNTRQMFF. The CDR3 DNA reads as TGTGCCTGTGACACGGTTGGCTCCTGGAACACCCGACAGATGTTTTTC. The chain has TRDV2 and TRDJ3; the D is unclear. The V gene's germline CDR1 is GEAIGNYY and CDR2 EKD. The CDR3 is 16 residues long.

This clone is labeled as medium-sized. The chain carries TRDV2 and TRDJ2, with 8 bases aligning to TRDD3. The J segment lost 7 bases and the V segment lost 3 bases, leaving 9 bases of the junction unmatched. This CDR3 has 15 residues. Germline loops: CDR1 GEAIGNYY, CDR2 EKD. The CDR3 region has the DNA TGTGCCTGTGACTCTTTACTGGGGGGTAAAGCACAACTCTTCTTT. Residues: CACDSLLGGKAQLFF.

This clone has only a few counts. TCRdb's entry gives the protein of a much larger clone, which mismatches this DNA's translation at residue 7, likely from a read error; the protein reported here is translated from the DNA. This sequence joins TRDV2 and TRDJ3; 8 bases match TRDD3. Germline CDR1 GEAIGNYY, CDR2 EKD. Trimming cost V 3 bases and J 0 bases; bases outside gene matches: 9. The CDR3 has 19 amino acids. CDR3 amino acids: CACDPVQGDSSWDTRQMFF. In nucleotides, the CDR3 is TGTGCCTGTGACCCAGTACAGGGGGATAGCTCCTGGGACACCCGACAGATGTTTTTC.

Only a few counts were recorded for this clone. A far larger clone is just one base off, so this is likely a read error. The same CDR3 can be traced to other DNA sequences in this sample. The chain is built from TRDV2 and TRDJ2; 7 nucleotides line up with TRDD3. Germline loops: CDR1 GEAIGNYY, CDR2 EKD. This CDR3 region has 16 residues. This CDR3 is CACDTVGYALTAQLFF. Here the CDR3 DNA reads TGTGCCTGTGACACCGTAGGATACGCTTTGACAGCCCAACTCTTCTTT.